Below are 23 T cell receptor beta chains sequenced from a single sample in a study of cytomegalovirus exposure and HLA in healthy donors. PCR employed 60 Vbeta and 13 Jbeta primers. The assay was immunoSEQ multiplex PCR, and TCRdb's table has in-frame clones only and misses some. The top ten hold approximately 1.8% of the sample, which has roughly 93,000 clones, approximately 79% seen once. Sequenced: PBMCs. The receptors stem from a male donor in good health and CMV-seronegative.

The chain joins TRBV19 to TRBJ2-5; 12 bases are a match to TRBD2. TRBJ2-7 matches the DNA end more closely, so the J call is doubtful. Per the germline V gene, CDR1 is LNHDA and CDR2 is SQIVND (reference sequence). The CDR3 loop spans 15 amino acids. The CDR3 nucleotides read TGTGCCAGTAGTCAAGGGACTAGCGGGCGCTACGAGCAGTACTTC. It codes for CASSQGTSGRYEQYF.

The chain couples TRBV7-9 to TRBJ2-7, with TRBD2 matching over 13 bases. V gave up 5 bases and J gave up 0 bases; unmatched junction bases: 4. CDR1 and CDR2 (germline): SEHNR, FQNEAQ (reference sequence). This CDR3 comprises 16 residues. CDR3: CASSVGTSGASYEQYF. CDR3 bases: TGTGCCAGCAGCGTAGGGACTAGCGGGGCCTCCTACGAGCAGTACTTC.

This chain uses TRBV11-2 with TRBJ1-1; TRBD1 aligns across 8 bases. Trimming at V came to 0 bases and at J to 5 bases, leaving 8 bases not matched to a gene. This CDR3 contains 16 residues. Germline V CDR1 and CDR2: SGHAT, FQNNGV. The CDR3 DNA sequence: TGTGCCAGCAGCTTAGAGGTGGGCAGGGGGCAGACTGAAGCTTTCTTT. This gives the protein CASSLEVGRGQTEAFF.

The rearrangement joins TRBV25-1 to TRBJ2-7; possible D gene TRBD2, 5 bases. The V gene's germline CDR1 is MGHDK and CDR2 SYGVNS. The CDR3 length is 14 residues. Trimming cost V 4 bases and J 6 bases, with 16 bases left between them. The CDR3 loop is CASSGAGYSAEQYF. DNA of the CDR3: TGTGCCAGCAGTGGGGCGGGTTACTCGGCCGAGCAGTACTTC.

This clone was recorded a few times. The V call is TRBV29-1, the J call TRBJ2-2; TRBD2 agrees at 10 bases. J lost 4 bases, V lost 1 base, and 6 bases had no gene match. CDR1 and CDR2 (germline): SQVTM, ANQGSEA. The CDR3 totals 16 residues. CDR3 DNA sequence: TGCAGCGTTGAAGCTGGAGCGGGAGGGTTCACCGGGGAGCTGTTTTTT. Translating it yields CSVEAGAGGFTGELFF.

This chain joins TRBV28 and TRBJ2-7, with TRBD1 matching 9 bases. There are 16 residues in the CDR3. Germline V CDR1 and CDR2: MDHEN, SYDVKM. The trim removed 7 bases at V and 6 bases at J, leaving 16 bases unmatched. Written as DNA, the CDR3 is TGTGCCAGCACCCGGTCCGGGACAGGGCTTCCGGGCGAGCAGTACTTC. It translates to CASTRSGTGLPGEQYF.

This clone appeared once. This chain joins TRBV7-9 and TRBJ2-2, with 9 bases that match TRBD2. The CDR3 runs 17 residues. The germline V gene encodes CDR1 SEHNR and CDR2 FQNEAQ (reference sequence). V lost 4 bases to trimming and J lost 0 bases; unmatched junction nucleotides: 6. In DNA form, the CDR3 reads TGTGCCAGCAGCTCCGGACTAGCGTCAACGAACACCGGGGAGCTGTTTTTT. This gives the protein CASSSGLASTNTGELFF.

The chain has TRBV10-1 and TRBJ2-7, with 11 bases matching TRBD1. The CDR3 covers 16 residues. The J segment lost 6 bases and the V segment lost 0 bases, leaving 7 bases of the junction unmatched. Germline V gene data show CDR1 as WNHNN and CDR2 as SYGVQD (reference sequence). The chain's CDR3 is CASSESSPDRGREQYF. CDR3 bases: TGCGCCAGCAGTGAGTCGAGCCCGGACAGGGGGCGCGAGCAGTACTTC.

This chain connects TRBV18 to TRBJ1-1; D unclear. V was trimmed by 6 bases and J by 1 base, leaving 9 bases between them. This CDR3 has 13 amino acids. CDR1 and CDR2 (germline): KGHSH, LQKENI. CDR3 sequence reads: CASSGSKNTEAFF. The CDR3 DNA sequence: TGTGCCAGCTCGGGCAGCAAGAACACTGAAGCTTTCTTT.

There are a few counts of this clone. V is TRBV5-1 and J is TRBJ1-1, with a weak D call TRBD1 (5 bases). The V and J ends lost 4 bases and 3 bases respectively, with 13 bases between them. Germline CDR1 SGHRS, CDR2 YFSETQ. The CDR3 sequence is 14 residues long. The CDR3 region has the DNA TGCGCCAGCAGCACCCTGGGAGGGGACACTGAAGCTTTCTTT. This translates into CASSTLGGDTEAFF.

The gene calls are TRBV6-6 and TRBJ2-2; 8 bases are a match to TRBD2. This CDR3 has 16 amino acids. The junction had 9 bases not matched to a gene; V was cut back by 6 bases and J by 3 bases. The V gene's germline CDR1 is MNHNY and CDR2 SVGAGI (reference sequence). Here the CDR3 DNA reads TGTGCCAGCAGCCCTCCGGGACTAGGAGACACCGGGGAGCTGTTTTTT. Translating it yields CASSPPGLGDTGELFF.

The gene calls are TRBV6-6 and TRBJ2-1; D ambiguous. Germline-derived CDR1 and CDR2 are MNHNY and SVGAGI (reference sequence). The CDR3 covers 11 residues. Trimming stripped 7 bases from V and 7 bases from J, with 8 bases between. CDR3 in amino acids: CASMITNEQFF. CDR3 nucleotides: TGTGCCAGCATGATCACAAATGAGCAGTTCTTC.

CDR3 DNA sequence: TGTGCCAGCAGCTTGACTAGCGGGACTTACAATGAGCAGTTCTTC. Translating gives CASSLTSGTYNEQFF. V usage is TRBV5-4 and J usage is TRBJ2-1; 10 nucleotides agree with TRBD2. V lost 1 base and J lost 4; bases outside the gene matches: 2. The germline V gene has CDR1 SGHNT and CDR2 YYREEE (reference sequence). There are 15 residues in the CDR3.

Concerning this clone: The junction departs from the called germline gene at one end, perhaps through a read error. The chain links TRBV5-4 to TRBJ1-1; D may be TRBD1 (5 bases). Germline CDR1 and CDR2: SGHNT and YYREEE (reference sequence). The CDR3 spans 15 residues. CDR3 loop: CATSPGGIRNTEAFF. CDR3 in DNA: TGTGCCACCAGCCCCGGGGGTATCAGGAACACTGAAGCTTTCTTT.

The rearrangement joins TRBV9 to TRBJ1-2; 7 positions agree with TRBD1. This CDR3 is built from 16 residues. Germline CDR1 reads SGDLS; CDR2 reads YYNGEE. V shed 3 bases, J shed 3 bases, and the junction held 11 bases outside the gene matches. The CDR3 DNA reads TGTGCCAGCAGCGCAGGGCAAGGACAGGCGGACTATGGCTACACCTTC. Translated, it gives CASSAGQGQADYGYTF.

This clone was counted between two and nine times. CDR3: CASSLLNMYEAFF. The CDR3 nucleotides are TGTGCCAGCAGCTTGCTTAATATGTATGAAGCTTTCTTT. The chain couples TRBV5-6 to TRBJ1-1, with D uncertain. Trimming cost V 1 base and J 7 bases, with 11 bases left between them. This CDR3 is 13 amino acids long. Germline loops: CDR1 SGHDT, CDR2 YYEEEE.

The chain's CDR3 is CASRTSGGQWTEAFF. The CDR3 DNA follows: TGTGCCAGCAGGACAAGCGGGGGACAATGGACTGAAGCTTTCTTT. J is TRBJ1-1 and V is TRBV28, with D possibly TRBD1 on 6 matching bases. Germline CDR1 and CDR2: MDHEN and SYDVKM. There are 15 residues in the CDR3. Trimming stripped 6 bases from V and 5 bases from J, with 19 bases between.

This clone was detected a few times. A junction end diverges from the germline sequence, so it may reflect a read error. V and J are TRBV14 and TRBJ2-7; 8 bases align to TRBD1. The CDR3 contains 14 residues. Germline lookup yields CDR1 SGHDN and CDR2 FVKESK. In DNA form, the CDR3 reads TGTGCCAGCAGCCAAGGGACAGGGCCCTACGAGCGGTACTTC. Translated: CASSQGTGPYERYF.

The V gene is TRBV28, the J gene TRBJ2-6; no clear D. V lost 2 bases and J 0 bases, leaving 8 bases between the germline ends. Germline lookup yields CDR1 MDHEN and CDR2 SYDVKM. This CDR3 has 16 amino acids. The CDR3 sequence: CASSLEEPSGANVLTF. CDR3 DNA: TGTGCCAGCAGTTTAGAGGAACCCTCTGGGGCCAACGTCCTGACTTTC.

The chain uses TRBV5-1 and TRBJ2-7, with 11 bases lining up with TRBD2. With 4 bases clipped from V and 3 bases from J, the junction kept 3 bases outside the gene matches. CDR1 is SGHRS and CDR2 is YFSETQ in the germline V gene. This CDR3 comprises 14 residues. CDR3 sequence: CASSQTSGSYEQYF. CDR3 in DNA: TGCGCCAGCAGCCAAACTAGCGGGAGCTACGAGCAGTACTTC.

The CDR3 DNA is TGTGCCAGCAGTCTCAGGGGGGACGAGCAGTACTTC. This encodes CASSLRGDEQYF. This chain joins TRBV27 and TRBJ2-7; TRBD1 is a possible D gene (7 bases). The V and J ends lost 5 bases and 5 bases respectively, with 10 bases between them. Per the germline V gene, CDR1 is MNHEY and CDR2 is SMNVEV (reference sequence). The CDR3 sequence is 12 residues long.

The chain is built from TRBV30 and TRBJ1-2; no reliable D call. The V and J ends lost 0 bases and 4 bases respectively, with 9 bases between them. The CDR3 is 13 amino acids. Germline V CDR1 and CDR2: GTSNPN, SVGIG (reference sequence). In DNA form, the CDR3 reads TGTGCCTGGAGTGTACCGGGAATCTATGGCTACACCTTC. Translated, it gives CAWSVPGIYGYTF.

This clone was counted between two and nine times. V usage is TRBV7-2 and J usage is TRBJ2-5; D is unresolved. Trimming shortened V by 6 bases and J by 2 bases, and 10 bases separated the two germline ends. The CDR3 sequence is 13 residues long. The germline V gene has CDR1 SGHTA and CDR2 FQGNSA. The DNA for the CDR3 is TGTGCCAGCAGTGAAACATTACAAGAGACCCAGTACTTC. This translates into CASSETLQETQYF.